The rows below give T cell receptor beta chains drawn from one sample of a study of T cell responses to AZD1222 COVID-19 vaccine. Some clones are missing from TCRdb's copy, which holds only in-frame ones; the method was immunoSEQ multiplex PCR. The table shows about 140,000 clones, with more than 85% occurring only once. Sequencing was performed on peripheral blood, taken after recovery from COVID-19. The receptor set was obtained from an adult who had recovered from COVID-19. Each CDR3 is given with its conserved first and last residue. D genes are given only for firm matches. The size entry is marked missing in some rows and otherwise reads once, few, many or a size class.

v_call	d_call	clone_size	j_call	cdr3_nt	cdr3_aa
TRBV28	.	.	TRBJ2-2	TGTGCCAGCAGTTCGGCGACAGCTGCCCCGAACACCGGGGAGCTGTTTTTT	CASSSATAAPNTGELFF
TRBV28	.	.	TRBJ2-3	TGTGCCAGCAGCAGGGGAGAGGGTAGCACAGATACGCAGTATTTT	CASSRGEGSTDTQYF
TRBV5-4	TRBD2	many	TRBJ2-2	TGTGCCAGCAGCCCCGGACTAGCGGGAAAGACCGGGGAGCTGTTTTTT	CASSPGLAGKTGELFF
TRBV30	.	.	TRBJ1-1	TGTGCCTCCTACAGGGTGAACACTGAAGCTTTCTTT	CASYRVNTEAFF
TRBV10-1	.	.	TRBJ2-5	TGCGCCAGCAGTGATCAACAGCAAGAGACCCAGTACTTC	CASSDQQQETQYF
TRBV24-1	.	.	TRBJ2-1	TGTGCCACCAGCCAATCAGCGGAGAACTCCTACAATGAGCAGTTCTTC	CATSQSAENSYNEQFF
TRBV7-8	.	.	TRBJ1-1	TGTGCCAGCGTGGGCCAACACATGAACACTGAAGCTTTCTTT	CASVGQHMNTEAFF
TRBV6-5	TRBD1	.	TRBJ2-7	TGTGCCATCTCAAACCCGGGACAGGGGACCGAGCAGTACTTC	CAISNPGQGTEQYF
TRBV7-9	TRBD2	.	TRBJ2-4	TGTGCCAGCAGCTTTGGACTAGCGGAAAACATTCAGTACTTC	CASSFGLAENIQYF
TRBV5-4	.	.	TRBJ2-5	TGTGCCAGCAGCTTGTGGACGGGTAGTGAGACCCAGTACTTC	CASSLWTGSETQYF
TRBV7-9	.	.	TRBJ1-1	TGTGCCAGCAGCTTTCTAAGGCTGGAGAACACTGAAGCTTTCTTT	CASSFLRLENTEAFF
TRBV28	TRBD2	.	TRBJ2-7	TGTGCCAGCAGTTTCATTGGCGGGAGAGGCAGCGAGCAGTACTTC	CASSFIGGRGSEQYF
TRBV10-1	.	.	TRBJ2-7	TGCGCCAGGCCGGGAGAATGGAAAGCCTACGAGCAGTACTTC	CARPGEWKAYEQYF
TRBV29-1	TRBD1	once	TRBJ2-3	TGCAGCGTTACAGGGGTAGATACGCAGTATTTT	CSVTGVDTQYF
TRBV28	.	.	TRBJ1-5	TGTGCCAGCAGTCAAGGGGAGGGCCTTAATCAGCCCCAGCATTTT	CASSQGEGLNQPQHF
TRBV9	.	once	TRBJ2-7	TGTGCCAGCAGCGTAGGAGGCGGAGCGGACCCGGGGGAGCAGTACTTC	CASSVGGGADPGEQYF